Listed below are T cell receptor beta chains from one sample, sequenced in a study of T cells in Graves' hyperthyroidism and ophthalmopathy. TCRdb called the multiplex PCR reads again in MiXCR, with one record for every CDR3 protein. The sample records around 700,000 distinct CDR3 sequences, approximately 18% being singletons. Sequenced input: blood. The receptor source for this set is a woman aged 45-65 years with Graves' hyperthyroidism that later progressed to Graves' ophthalmopathy. The CDR3 runs from the conserved cysteine through the conserved F or W. D genes are given only for firm matches. Size tells how often a clone was seen (once, few, many) or the class of an expanded clone, and some rows leave it out.

j_call | v_call | clone_size | d_call | cdr3_aa | cdr3_nt
TRBJ2-3 | TRBV5-5 | many | TRBD2 | CASSSGLAGRTDTQYF | TGTGCCAGCAGCTCAGGACTAGCGGGGAGGACAGATACGCAGTATTTT
TRBJ1-2 | TRBV6-2/TRBV6-3 | . | TRBD1 | CARTPPRVDRAYGYTF | TGTGCCAGAACCCCCCCGCGAGTAGACAGGGCGTATGGCTACACCTTC
TRBJ1-1 | TRBV4-1 | . | . | CASSQDQRWMEAFF | TGCGCCAGCAGCCAAGATCAAAGGTGGATGGAAGCTTTCTTT
TRBJ1-1 | TRBV20-1 | many | . | CSASHRNTEAFF | TGCAGTGCTAGTCACCGAAACACTGAAGCTTTCTTT
TRBJ2-2 | TRBV19 | few | TRBD1 | CASSIQGETGELFF | TGTGCCAGTAGTATACAGGGGGAGACCGGGGAGCTGTTTTTT
TRBJ2-5 | TRBV15 | few | . | CATKGGSTEETQYF | TGTGCCACCAAGGGCGGGTCCACCGAAGAGACCCAGTACTTC
TRBJ2-7 | TRBV27 | few | TRBD1 | CASTNSGTGGLEQYF | TGTGCCAGCACCAACTCGGGTACAGGGGGGCTCGAGCAGTACTTC
TRBJ2-7 | TRBV3-1 | many | . | CASSLWDGLYEQYF | TGTGCCAGCAGTCTCTGGGACGGACTTTACGAGCAGTACTTC
TRBJ2-3 | TRBV20-1 | many | . | CSAPTSTDTQYF | TGCAGTGCACCTACTAGCACAGATACGCAGTATTTT
TRBJ2-7 | TRBV4-1 | . | TRBD1 | CASSHGGQGAYEQYF | TGCGCCAGCAGCCATGGAGGGCAGGGGGCTTACGAGCAGTACTTC
TRBJ2-1 | TRBV10-3 | few | . | CAIMGQYNEQFF | TGTGCCATCATGGGACAATACAATGAGCAGTTCTTC
TRBJ2-3 | TRBV10-2 | few | . | CASSDPGPTDTQYF | TGCGCCAGCAGTGATCCTGGACCAACAGATACGCAGTATTTT
TRBJ1-1 | TRBV30 | many | . | CAWILGGLTEAFF | TGTGCCTGGATTTTGGGGGGGCTGACTGAAGCTTTCTTT
TRBJ2-1 | TRBV29-1 | few | TRBD1 | CSVSRQGAVNEQFF | TGCAGCGTTTCCCGACAGGGGGCAGTCAATGAGCAGTTCTTC
TRBJ2-5 | TRBV11-2 | many | . | CASSSQNIGETQYF | TGTGCCAGCAGCTCCCAGAACATAGGGGAGACCCAGTACTTC
TRBJ2-7 | TRBV14 | many | . | CASSQVGYEQYF | TGTGCCAGCAGCCAAGTCGGCTACGAGCAGTACTTC
TRBJ1-4 | TRBV5-1 | . | . | CASSLQGSATNEKLFF | TGCGCCAGCAGCTTGCAAGGTAGTGCAACTAATGAAAAACTGTTTTTT
TRBJ1-3 | TRBV6-6 | . | . | CASSYSGGSSPIYF | TGTGCCAGCAGTTACTCTGGCGGTTCCTCCCCCATATATTTT
TRBJ2-5 | TRBV6-1 | few | . | CASSETPLAAQYF | TGTGCCAGCAGTGAGACGCCGTTGGCAGCTCAGTACTTC
TRBJ2-2 | TRBV11-3 | . | TRBD1 | CASRLGRGPVGELFF | TGTGCCAGCAGACTGGGCAGGGGGCCGGTCGGGGAGCTGTTTTTT
TRBJ1-4 | TRBV5-1 | . | TRBD1 | CASSFRGREEKLFF | TGCGCCAGCAGCTTTAGGGGGCGGGAAGAAAAACTGTTTTTT
TRBJ2-5 | TRBV4-1 | . | TRBD1 | CASSPRGDRVGTETQYF | TGCGCCAGCAGCCCAAGAGGGGACAGGGTCGGAACAGAGACCCAGTACTTC
TRBJ2-5 | TRBV11-2 | many | . | CASSFDTLPAETQYF | TGTGCCAGCAGCTTCGACACCCTTCCGGCGGAGACCCAGTACTTC
TRBJ1-2 | TRBV29-1 | few | . | CSVEKGLGGYTF | TGCAGCGTTGAGAAAGGGTTGGGGGGCTACACCTTC
TRBJ1-1 | TRBV15 | . | . | CATSKTVMNTEAFF | TGTGCCACCAGCAAGACAGTCATGAACACTGAAGCTTTCTTT
TRBJ2-1 | TRBV7-9 | many | . | CASSLEGLGARYEQFF | TGTGCCAGCAGCCTCGAAGGGCTCGGGGCTAGGTATGAGCAGTTCTTC
TRBJ1-5 | TRBV3-1 | many | . | CASSQEWGTGDQPQHF | TGTGCCAGCAGCCAAGAATGGGGCACAGGCGATCAGCCCCAGCATTTT
TRBJ1-4 | TRBV18 | . | TRBD1 | CASLPGTENEKLFF | TGTGCCAGCTTACCTGGGACAGAGAATGAAAAACTGTTTTTT
TRBJ2-3 | TRBV7-9 | . | TRBD2 | CATTVAGSSTDTQYF | TGTGCCACCACAGTAGCGGGGTCTAGCACAGATACGCAGTATTTT
TRBJ1-4 | TRBV2 | few | . | CASSETEGNEIKLFF | TGTGCCAGCAGTGAAACGGAAGGAAACGAGATCAAACTGTTTTTT
TRBJ2-5 | TRBV3-1 | many | . | CASSPGARSETQYF | TGTGCCAGCAGCCCAGGGGCGCGGTCAGAGACCCAGTACTTC
TRBJ2-2 | TRBV11-2 | many | . | CASSLVGQGGTGELFF | TGTGCCAGCAGCTTAGTTGGTCAGGGGGGCACCGGGGAGCTGTTTTTT
TRBJ1-6 | TRBV18 | . | . | CASSERGAENSPLHF | TGTGCCAGCTCCGAGAGGGGGGCCGAGAATTCACCCCTCCACTTT
TRBJ2-3 | TRBV10-3 | few | . | CAISIEDTDTQYF | TGTGCCATCAGTATAGAAGACACAGATACGCAGTATTTT
TRBJ2-7 | TRBV6-1 | many | . | CASSEADRAYEQYF | TGTGCCAGCAGTGAAGCCGACCGGGCCTACGAGCAGTACTTC
TRBJ2-1 | TRBV2 | many | . | CAIQGDPYNEQFF | TGTGCCATTCAAGGGGATCCCTACAATGAGCAGTTCTTC
TRBJ2-3 | TRBV27 | . | . | CASTSGRSDTQYF | TGTGCCAGCACCTCAGGAAGATCAGATACGCAGTATTTT
TRBJ2-1 | TRBV7-9 | . | TRBD2 | CASSFSGAPYNEQFF | TGTGCCAGCAGCTTTAGCGGGGCCCCCTACAATGAGCAGTTCTTC
TRBJ2-1 | TRBV27 | . | TRBD2 | CASSPRGGSGDEQFF | TGTGCCAGCAGTCCCCGCGGGGGTAGCGGGGATGAGCAGTTCTTC
TRBJ2-5 | TRBV5-1 | few | . | CASSSDWGETQYF | TGCGCCAGCAGCTCCGACTGGGGGGAGACCCAGTACTTC
TRBJ1-3 | TRBV20-1 | few | . | CSASGYSGNTIYF | TGCAGTGCTTCAGGGTACTCTGGAAACACCATATATTTT
TRBJ2-5 | TRBV5-6 | many | . | CASSFGDGGETQYF | TGTGCCAGCAGCTTCGGGGACGGGGGAGAGACCCAGTACTTC
TRBJ2-2 | TRBV19 | . | TRBD1 | CASIPGQESNTGELFF | TGTGCCAGTATCCCGGGACAGGAATCGAACACCGGGGAGCTGTTTTTT
TRBJ1-5 | TRBV15 | few | TRBD1 | CATSRLTDRVNQPQHF | TGTGCCACCAGCAGGCTTACCGACAGGGTTAATCAGCCCCAGCATTTT
TRBJ1-1 | TRBV19 | few | . | CASSNDKNTEAFF | TGTGCCAGTAGTAACGACAAGAACACTGAAGCTTTCTTT
TRBJ1-3 | TRBV6-1 | few | . | CASSPFRDTSGNTIYF | TGTGCCAGCAGTCCTTTCCGGGACACCTCTGGAAACACCATATATTTT
TRBJ2-1 | TRBV29-1 | . | TRBD2 | CSAGLADNEQFF | TGCAGCGCCGGACTAGCGGACAATGAGCAGTTCTTC
TRBJ1-4 | TRBV5-8 | few | . | CASSFGLTNEKLFF | TGTGCCAGCAGCTTCGGACTCACTAATGAAAAACTGTTTTTT
TRBJ2-2 | TRBV30 | . | . | CAWSVRIASGELFF | TGTGCCTGGAGTGTAAGGATAGCGTCCGGGGAGCTGTTTTTT
TRBJ1-1 | TRBV27 | many | . | CASSHPGGTEAFF | TGTGCCAGCAGTCACCCCGGAGGAACTGAAGCTTTCTTT
TRBJ1-1 | TRBV19 | . | . | CASSMVPGENTEAFF | TGTGCCAGTAGTATGGTTCCCGGGGAGAACACTGAAGCTTTCTTT
TRBJ1-6 | TRBV6-5 | many | . | CASSSYGTPNSPLHF | TGTGCCAGCAGTTCATACGGGACACCGAATTCACCCCTCCACTTT
TRBJ2-1 | TRBV3-1 | many | . | CASSQGRVSNEQFF | TGTGCCAGCAGCCAAGGCAGGGTGTCGAATGAGCAGTTCTTC
TRBJ2-2 | TRBV19 | . | . | CASSGTGRTGELFF | TGTGCCAGTAGTGGAACAGGGAGGACCGGGGAGCTGTTTTTT
TRBJ1-5 | TRBV20-1 | many | TRBD1 | CSASITGGNQPQHF | TGCAGTGCCTCCATCACAGGGGGCAATCAGCCCCAGCATTTT